This TCR beta chain was identified during a study of blood T cell repertoires in COVID-19. On the study more broadly: The United States, Italy and Spain were the sources of the acute and convalescent COVID-19 samples. In each case, the material was cDNA or gDNA derived from T cells, B-cell-depleted T cells, or PBMCs.

This table comes from immunoSEQ multiplex PCR, and its TCRdb copy is limited to in-frame clones, with some not included. The sample shows approximately 190,000 clones, roughly 84% of them seen only once. This CDR3 comprises 14 residues. Germline V gene data show CDR1 as MNHEY and CDR2 as SMNVEV (reference sequence). J gave up 3 bases and V 3 bases, and 5 bases lay outside the gene matches. The gene calls are TRBV27 and TRBJ2-7, with 7 bases identical to TRBD1. The TCR sequence derives from a woman aged 25 to 39 who had been exposed to COVID-19. Sequencing input: PBMCs or T cells enriched from blood (not recorded which). This chain's CDR3 is CASSFVGTDYEQYF. DNA for the CDR3: TGTGCCAGCAGTTTTGTCGGGACAGACTACGAGCAGTACTTC.